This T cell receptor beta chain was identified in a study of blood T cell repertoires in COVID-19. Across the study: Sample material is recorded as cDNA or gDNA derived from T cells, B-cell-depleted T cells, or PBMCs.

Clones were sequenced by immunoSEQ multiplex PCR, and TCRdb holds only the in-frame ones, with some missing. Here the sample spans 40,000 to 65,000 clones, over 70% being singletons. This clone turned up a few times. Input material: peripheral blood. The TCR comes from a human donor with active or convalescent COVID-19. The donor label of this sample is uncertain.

The CDR3 nucleotides are TGTGCCAGCAGTGAAGTGGAGGGTTGGGGGACCCAGTACTTC. Translation: CASSEVEGWGTQYF. This chain links TRBV6-1 with TRBJ2-5; a possible D gene is TRBD2 (6 bases). CDR1 is MNHNS and CDR2 is SASEGT in the germline V gene. V dropped 1 base and J dropped 7 bases, with 13 bases sitting between them. The CDR3 loop spans 14 amino acids.